The present TCR beta chain was sequenced within a study of OX40 agonist ivuxolimab in advanced cancers. Study-wide findings and caveats: Patients with a partial response at 0.1-3.0 mg/kg had among the lowest clonal expansion.

In the case of this clone: Its target is unknown.

The assay was immunoSEQ multiplex PCR, and TCRdb's table has in-frame clones only and misses some. The sample includes fewer than 35,000 clones, roughly 87% of them seen just once. With 3 bases removed from V and 5 bases from J, the gap between germline ends came to 13 bases. Germline lookup yields CDR1 LNHNV and CDR2 YYDKDF (reference sequence). There are 15 residues in the CDR3. The material sequenced was CD4+ or CD8+ T cells sorted from blood, taken in a trial of the OX40 agonist ivuxolimab. This receptor was identified in an adult with an advanced solid tumor such as melanoma, head and neck, liver or kidney cancer. This chain links TRBV15 with TRBJ2-2; D might be TRBD1 (6 bases). CDR3 in DNA: TGTGCCACCAGCAGTCGTACAGGGATAACCGGGGAGCTGTTTTTT. It yields the protein CATSSRTGITGELFF.